This TCR beta chain came from a study of T cell clonality in common variable immunodeficiency. General study points: Common variable immunodeficiency TCR beta sequences reportedly had fewer deletions and N-nucleotide insertions. Compared with healthy controls, CVID subjects showed increased TCRbeta clonality, mostly in about a third.

Clones were sequenced by immunoSEQ multiplex PCR, and TCRdb holds only the in-frame ones, with some missing. The sample yields under 50,000 clones, without any singletons. V lost 0 bases, J lost 0 bases, and 4 bases stayed unmatched. The CDR3 is made up of 17 amino acids. Germline V gene data show CDR1 as LNHNV and CDR2 as YYDKDF (reference sequence). Relative to its sample, this clone is medium-sized. Its antigen is as yet unknown. The read gets to within 3 residues of the CDR3 end, and the germline J gene fills in the rest. The chain employs TRBV15 and TRBJ2-3; 9 nucleotides align to TRBD2. Sequenced: peripheral blood mononuclear cells. The TCR comes from a person aged 18 to 75 in good health. The CDR3 loop is CATSRDRLAASTDTQYF. The DNA read from the CDR3 is TGTGCCACCAGCAGAGATCGACTAGCGGCTAGCACAGATACG.